This TCR beta chain was captured by sequencing in a study of shared clonotypes between healthy human individuals (TCRdb year 2020). With regard to the full study: The cohort included three men and a couple of women between 18 and 49 years of age. The study deeply sequenced blood TCR repertoires of about five healthy adults to estimate repertoire size and the extent of clonotype sharing between individuals. For each donor, three plates each were used for CD4 naive and CD4 memory, two plates were used for CD8 naive, and one plate was used for CD8 memory. Libraries were prepared and TCR repertoires were sequenced by different laboratories using diverse techniques, in order to increase sequencing depth and limit assay-specific biases. Each donor's leukapheresis produced roughly between roughly 0.94 and 9.5 billion PBMCs. The paper as a whole reports these results and caveats: Because the study included only a small number of donors, the genetic and exposure-history diversity represented was limited. Clonotypes shared by all four sorted-subset donors showed higher generation probabilities than non-shared clonotypes. Only blood was sampled, and tissue TCR repertoires likely differ from those in blood. Based on pairwise subsampling, the degree of clonotype sharing among donors was expected to be affected by sequencing depth. Sharing across four donors was observed for around 5% of naive CD4, 3% to 3.5% of naive CD8, 2% to 2.5% of memory CD4, and roughly 0.4% of memory CD8 clonotypes. Larger estimated clonotype richness was generally found for naive subsets than for memory subsets. Even with the large sequencing depth, rarefaction of the sorted-subset datasets indicated that sequencing was incomplete.

As concerns this clone: Its antigen remains undetermined. No much larger clonotype is one base removed from it; base qualities were not supplied.

From cysteine to phenylalanine, the CDR3 is 16 amino acids long. Just CDR3 DNA is preserved here, 48 bases in frame from base 1. The germline V gene (reference sequence) supplies CDR1 LNHDA and CDR2 SQIVND. V drops 3 bases and J drops 0 bases, leaving 12 bases in between. For the CD8 naive samples, CD45RO-negative cells were positively selected for CCR7, yielding a CD45RA+CCR7+ population from which TemRA cells were excluded. The donors were healthy, HIV-negative adults with no recently reported acute infections or vaccinations. All donors were Caucasian adults living in Nashville, Tennessee, USA. Blood was collected by leukapheresis, and PBMCs were isolated by Ficoll-Histopaque density gradient centrifugation and then cryopreserved in liquid nitrogen vapor phase. Purity and quantity of every magnetically sorted T cell population were checked by analytical flow cytometry. Genomic DNA was isolated from every sorted fraction and measured by UV absorbance on a Nanodrop 2000c.

Using the deep immunoSEQ assay, TCR CDR3 regions were amplified from genomic DNA by multiplex PCR. Extracted genomic DNA from each cell subset was distributed evenly across all wells of several immunoSEQ 96-well plates, and each plate was treated as a replicate. For sorted subsets, each replicate PCR was loaded with 200 to 250 ng genomic DNA, equivalent to 30,000 to 35,000 T cell genomes. The purified libraries were quantified using a Qubit 3.0 fluorometer, sized with a Bioanalyzer 2100, and then quantified again using the KAPA Library Quantification kit. Every immunoSEQ 96-well plate was sequenced on a dedicated single-read 150-cycle Illumina NextSeq 550 flow cell. The paper's processing steps were these. Because only junctional sequences without quality scores were contained in the immunoSEQ output, filtering matching that applied to full-length reads could not be performed. Sequences were annotated with PyIR, a Python wrapper for IgBLAST v1.9, and V/J genes and CDR3 were assigned using IMGT germline references. Reads with weak V/J assignments (E-value above 1e-6), missing CDR3, stop codons, out-of-frame junctions, or ambiguous translated residues were removed. V3J clonotypes were defined as sequences sharing an identical inferred V gene, J gene, and CDR3 amino acid sequence. The percentage overlap between two repertoires was calculated by dividing the number of shared unique clonotypes by the size of the smaller repertoire. Three approaches were used to assess repertoire richness: RTK rarefaction, the Chao1 estimator, and Recon v2.1 estimates of unobserved clonotypes. Generation probabilities were computed with OLGA for all TCRbeta clonotypes obtained by the gDNA method from several donors. In TCRdb, the immuneACCESS table is reduced to in-frame sequences with V and J assigned. These tables do not hold every clone; where another copy was compared, an unresolved V gene accounts for under half, and the others remain unexplained. V and J calls and clone size are copied from that table; D and trimming were computed from the DNA. In all, the sample holds 1.5 million to 2.5 million clones, and approximately 94% of those were seen once. The top ten constitute around 1.2% of the sample.

The chain uses TRBV19 and TRBJ2-4, with the identity of the D gene unclear. Sequencing used naive CD8+ T cells sorted from blood. The cell subset or site label of this sample denotes: CD45RA+CCR7+. The source of this sequence is a man younger than 35 in good health. The CDR3 protein sequence reads: CASSIGPPIAKNIQYF. The DNA sequence is given as TGTGCCAGTAGTATTGGGCCGCCTATAGCCAAAAACATTCAGTACTTC.